This T cell receptor (beta chain) is from a study of shared clonotypes between healthy human individuals. Findings and limits, study-wide: Apart from blood, nothing was sampled; tissue repertoires likely differ. Lower generation probabilities were found for non-shared clonotypes than for those shared by all four donors. Clonotypes that were shared across a handful of donors made up approximately 5.1% of naive CD4 clonotypes. Despite large depth, rarefaction showed incomplete sorted-subset sequencing.

The table came from immunoSEQ multiplex PCR; TCRdb's copy has only in-frame clones and leaves some out. The table has approximately 640,000 clones, less than 95% seen once; the top ten hold about a third. On this clone itself: Its antigen is not known.

CDR1 is SQVTM, CDR2 ANQGSEA, per germline. CDR3 length: 13 amino acids. V was shortened by 5 bases and J by 1 base, with 12 bases between the two germline ends. The J gene is TRBJ2-7, the V gene TRBV29-1; either TRBD1 or TRBD2 may fit D (6 bases each). Sequenced material: memory CD8+ T cells from PBMCs. As to subset: CD45RO+ cells pooled with CCR7-negative TemRA cells. This sequence was found in a man aged 18 to 30 in good health. Some clones in this sample may be carry-over from other donors' samples. The CDR3 DNA follows: TGCAGCGTTCGCGAGGGGGGTTCCTACGAGCAGTACTTC. Protein: CSVREGGSYEQYF.